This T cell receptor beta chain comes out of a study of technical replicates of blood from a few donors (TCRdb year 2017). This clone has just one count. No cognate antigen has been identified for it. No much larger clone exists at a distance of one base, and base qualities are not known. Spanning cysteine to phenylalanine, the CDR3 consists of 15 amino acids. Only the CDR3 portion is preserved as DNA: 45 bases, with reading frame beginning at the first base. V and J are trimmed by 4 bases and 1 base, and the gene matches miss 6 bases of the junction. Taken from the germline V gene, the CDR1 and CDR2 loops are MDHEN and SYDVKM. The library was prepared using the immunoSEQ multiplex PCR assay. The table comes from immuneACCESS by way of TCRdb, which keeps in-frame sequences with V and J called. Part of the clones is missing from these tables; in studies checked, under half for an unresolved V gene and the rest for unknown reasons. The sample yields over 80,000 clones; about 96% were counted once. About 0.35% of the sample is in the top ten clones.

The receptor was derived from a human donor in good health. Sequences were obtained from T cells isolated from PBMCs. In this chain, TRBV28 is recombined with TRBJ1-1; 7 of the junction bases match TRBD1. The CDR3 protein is CASSSRDRWNTEAFF. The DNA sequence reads TGTGCCAGCAGTTCGAGGGACAGATGGAACACTGAAGCTTTCTTT.